The rows below give T cell receptor beta chains drawn from one sample of a study of radiation and T cells in renal cell carcinoma. The protocol was immunoSEQ multiplex PCR, while the TCRdb copy is restricted to in-frame clones and leaves out a portion. The sample consists of roughly 160,000 clones, roughly nine tenths of them appearing once. The sample in question was blood, obtained from a patient whose treatment included radiotherapy and nephrectomy. These receptor sequences come from a woman between 45 and 60 years old with renal cell carcinoma. Each CDR3 is given with its conserved first and last residue. The order of the fields is clone size, V gene, D gene, J gene, CDR3 protein, CDR3 DNA. A D gene is named only where the DNA matches it firmly. Only part of the rows carry a size: once, few, many, or a class if the clone is expanded.

size: -
V: TRBV5-4
D: -
J: TRBJ2-1
CDR3: CASSLTTTRDEQFF
DNA: TGTGCCAGCAGCTTAACCACGACAAGGGATGAGCAGTTCTTC

size: -
V: TRBV30
D: TRBD2
J: TRBJ2-5
CDR3: CAWTPGTSFETQYF
DNA: TGTGCCTGGACCCCCGGGACTAGCTTTGAGACCCAGTACTTC

size: -
V: TRBV5-1
D: TRBD1
J: TRBJ2-1
CDR3: CASSLAGTAQEQFF
DNA: TGCGCCAGCAGCTTGGCCGGGACAGCCCAAGAGCAGTTCTTC

size: -
V: TRBV5-1
D: TRBD1
J: TRBJ1-1
CDR3: CASSPTGGSTEAFF
DNA: TGCGCCAGCAGCCCGACAGGGGGGAGCACTGAAGCTTTCTTT

size: -
V: TRBV4-2
D: -
J: TRBJ2-7
CDR3: CASSRPDNTIYEQYF
DNA: TGTGCCAGCAGCCGACCGGACAATACAATCTACGAGCAGTACTTC

size: -
V: TRBV19
D: TRBD1
J: TRBJ1-3
CDR3: CASTPGQGARGNTIYF
DNA: TGTGCCAGTACCCCCGGGCAGGGGGCGCGGGGAAACACCATATATTTT

size: -
V: TRBV5-1
D: -
J: TRBJ2-2
CDR3: CASSSIVPGELFF
DNA: TGCGCCAGCAGTAGCATCGTCCCCGGGGAGCTGTTTTTT

size: -
V: TRBV5-4
D: -
J: TRBJ2-7
CDR3: CASSNEQYF
DNA: TGTGCCAGCTCCAACGAGCAGTACTTC

size: -
V: TRBV7-2
D: -
J: TRBJ2-1
CDR3: CASSQNLRGPVEQFF
DNA: TGTGCCAGCAGTCAAAACCTTCGGGGGCCGGTTGAGCAGTTCTTC

size: once
V: TRBV9
D: TRBD2
J: TRBJ2-3
CDR3: CASSGQGRGGTDTQYF
DNA: TGTGCCAGCAGCGGTCAAGGGAGGGGTGGGACAGATACGCAGTATTTT

size: once
V: TRBV7-6
D: -
J: TRBJ2-7
CDR3: CASSFSSLGYEQYF
DNA: TGTGCCAGCAGCTTTTCCTCCCTGGGATACGAGCAGTACTTC

size: once
V: TRBV6-5
D: -
J: TRBJ2-7
CDR3: CASSYSGVLEQYF
DNA: TGTGCCAGCAGTTACTCGGGGGTTCTCGAGCAGTACTTC